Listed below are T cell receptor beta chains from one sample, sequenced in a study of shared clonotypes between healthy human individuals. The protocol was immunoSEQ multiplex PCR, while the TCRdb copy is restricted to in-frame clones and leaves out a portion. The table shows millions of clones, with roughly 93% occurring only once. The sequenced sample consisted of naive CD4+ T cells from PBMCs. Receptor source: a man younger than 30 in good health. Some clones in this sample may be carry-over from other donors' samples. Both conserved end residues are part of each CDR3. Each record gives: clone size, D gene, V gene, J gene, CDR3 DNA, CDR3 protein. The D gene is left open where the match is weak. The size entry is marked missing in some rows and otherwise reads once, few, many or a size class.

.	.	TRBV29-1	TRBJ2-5	TGCAGCGGGGAACCCCAGTCAGAGACCCAGTACTTC	CSGEPQSETQYF
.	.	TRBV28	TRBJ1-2	TGTGCCAGCAGTTTATCTGCGGGACAACCGTATGGCTACACCTTC	CASSLSAGQPYGYTF
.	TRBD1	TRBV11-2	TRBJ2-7	TGTGCCAGCAGCCCTTGGGACAGGGAATACGAGCAGTACTTC	CASSPWDREYEQYF
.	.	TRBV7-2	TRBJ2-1	TGTGCCAGCAGCCGCTGGAGGAATGAGCAGTTCTTC	CASSRWRNEQFF
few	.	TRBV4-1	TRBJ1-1	TGCGCCAGCAGCGACCCCGGTCAGAGTTCTGTAGCTTTCTTT	CASSDPGQSSVAFF
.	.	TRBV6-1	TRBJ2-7	TGTGCCAGCAGTGAACGAGTGTCACAGAACCCCTACGAGCAGTACTTC	CASSERVSQNPYEQYF
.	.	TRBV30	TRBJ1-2	TGTGCCTGGAGTTTTAGGGGGGTTAGTTATGGCTACACCTTC	CAWSFRGVSYGYTF
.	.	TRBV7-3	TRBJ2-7	TGTGCCAGCAGCTTCGGATTTCGAGGCGGGACCTACGAGCAGTACTTC	CASSFGFRGGTYEQYF
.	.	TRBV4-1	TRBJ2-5	TGCGCCAGCAGCCCAGACAGGACAGTCGGGACCCAGTACTTC	CASSPDRTVGTQYF
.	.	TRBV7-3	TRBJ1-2	TGTGCCAGCAGCTTAACCGGCAGGGCCAACTATGGCTACACCTTC	CASSLTGRANYGYTF
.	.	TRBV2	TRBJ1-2	TGTGCCAGCAGCGAGGGGGAAAGCTATGGCTACACCTTC	CASSEGESYGYTF
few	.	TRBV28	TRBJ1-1	TGTGCCAGCAGTTATTTTGGCCACGCTGAAGCTTTCTTT	CASSYFGHAEAFF
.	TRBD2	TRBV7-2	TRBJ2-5	TGTGCCAGCAGCTTAAAATCGACTAGCGGGAGTATAAAAGAGACCCAGTACTTC	CASSLKSTSGSIKETQYF
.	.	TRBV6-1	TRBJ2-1	TGTGCCAGCAGTGATTCCGCAGACGACAAGCAGTTCTTC	CASSDSADDKQFF
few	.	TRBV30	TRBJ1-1	TGTGCCTGGAGGGTCGACGGTGAAGCTTTCTTT	CAWRVDGEAFF
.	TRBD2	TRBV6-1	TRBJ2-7	TGTGCCAGCAGTGACACTTTCCCGGGACTAGTCCTCCTGGGCGAGCAGTACTTC	CASSDTFPGLVLLGEQYF
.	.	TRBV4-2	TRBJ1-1	TGTGCCAGCAGCCCTTCGACCCGGAAGAACACTGAAGCTTTCTTT	CASSPSTRKNTEAFF
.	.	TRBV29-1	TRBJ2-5	TGCAGCGTACCACTCGGGGGTCGGGAAGAGACCCAGTACTTC	CSVPLGGREETQYF
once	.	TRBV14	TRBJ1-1	TGTGCCAGCAGCCGACTAGGTCCCGGGGCCGTTGCTTTCTTT	CASSRLGPGAVAFF
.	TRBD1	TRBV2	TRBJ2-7	TGTGCCAGCAGTCAACAGGGGGCGACCCTATCCTACGAGCAGTACTTC	CASSQQGATLSYEQYF
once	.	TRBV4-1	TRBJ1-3	TGCGCCAGCAGCCAAAGTGTTCCGAGCTCTGGAAACACCATATATTTT	CASSQSVPSSGNTIYF
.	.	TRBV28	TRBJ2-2	TGTGCCAGCAGAATCCTGGGAGCGAACACCGGGGAGCTGTTTTTT	CASRILGANTGELFF
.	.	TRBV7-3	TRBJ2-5	TGTGCCAGCAGCTTAACGGCCGGAGAGAGGGCCCAGTACTTC	CASSLTAGERAQYF
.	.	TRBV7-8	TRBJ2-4	TGTGCCAGCAGCGGAGAACCTCGGGGAGCCAAAAACATTCAGTACTTC	CASSGEPRGAKNIQYF
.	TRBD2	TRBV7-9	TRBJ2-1	TGTGCCAGCAGCTCAACTAGCGGGATGGTATCCTACAATGAGCAGTTCTTC	CASSSTSGMVSYNEQFF
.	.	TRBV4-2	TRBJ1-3	TGTGCCAGCAGCCAAGATGTGGCGGCATACTCTGGAAACACCATATATTTT	CASSQDVAAYSGNTIYF
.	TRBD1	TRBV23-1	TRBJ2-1	TGCGCCAGCAGAACGGACAGGGGAGTCTACAATGAGCAGTTCTTC	CASRTDRGVYNEQFF
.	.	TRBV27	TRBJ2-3	TGTGCCAGCAGTTCCCCTGATCTTAGCACAGATACGCAGTATTTT	CASSSPDLSTDTQYF
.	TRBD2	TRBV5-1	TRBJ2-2	TGCGCCAGCAGCCCCGGACTAGCGGGGAGCACCGGGGAGCTGTTTTTT	CASSPGLAGSTGELFF
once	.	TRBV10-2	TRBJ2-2	TGCGCCAGCAGCCCGGGCCCCCGAGGAACCGGGGAGCTGTTTTTT	CASSPGPRGTGELFF
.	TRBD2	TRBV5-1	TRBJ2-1	TGCGCCAGCAGCTCGACTAGCGGGGATTCCTACAATGAGCAGTTCTTC	CASSSTSGDSYNEQFF
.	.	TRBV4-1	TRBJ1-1	TGCGCCAGCACCCTACATGGGGGACCGTTGAACACTGAAGCTTTCTTT	CASTLHGGPLNTEAFF
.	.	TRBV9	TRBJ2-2	TGTGCCAGCAGCGTACGGTCGGGGGTAGGAACCGGGGAGCTGTTTTTT	CASSVRSGVGTGELFF
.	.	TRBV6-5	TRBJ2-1	TGTGCCAGCAGTTACCAGCGGGTGTCCTACAATGAGCAGTTCTTC	CASSYQRVSYNEQFF
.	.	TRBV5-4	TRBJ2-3	TGTGCCAGCAGCCTTTCAGGCCATGGGGGCACAGATACGCAGTATTTT	CASSLSGHGGTDTQYF
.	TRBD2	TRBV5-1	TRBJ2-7	TGCGCCAGCAGCTTGGCTCTAGCGGGAGGCTACGAGCAGTACTTC	CASSLALAGGYEQYF
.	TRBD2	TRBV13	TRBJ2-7	TGTGCCAGCAGCTTAGTTTCTAGGCTAGCGGGCGGCCCGAGCTACGAGCAGTACTTC	CASSLVSRLAGGPSYEQYF
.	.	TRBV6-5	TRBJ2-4	TGTGCCAGCAGTCAACCGGGGGTAGGCAAAAACATTCAGTACTTC	CASSQPGVGKNIQYF
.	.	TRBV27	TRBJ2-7	TGTGCCAGCAGTTTAATGGGGACCGGGGGAGAGCAGTACTTC	CASSLMGTGGEQYF
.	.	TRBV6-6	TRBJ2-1	TGTGCCACCCACCTGGGGACCCTAACCCCCTACAATGAGCAGTTCTTC	CATHLGTLTPYNEQFF
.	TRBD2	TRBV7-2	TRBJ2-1	TGTGCCAGCAGCTTAGACACTAGCGGATACAATGAGCAGTTCTTC	CASSLDTSGYNEQFF
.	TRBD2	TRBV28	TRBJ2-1	TGTGCCAGCAGTTCCACCGCAGGAAGCGGGAGGGGGAATGAGCAGTTCTTC	CASSSTAGSGRGNEQFF
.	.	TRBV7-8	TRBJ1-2	TGTGCCAGCAGCTTAAACTCAGATTACTATGGCTACACCTTC	CASSLNSDYYGYTF